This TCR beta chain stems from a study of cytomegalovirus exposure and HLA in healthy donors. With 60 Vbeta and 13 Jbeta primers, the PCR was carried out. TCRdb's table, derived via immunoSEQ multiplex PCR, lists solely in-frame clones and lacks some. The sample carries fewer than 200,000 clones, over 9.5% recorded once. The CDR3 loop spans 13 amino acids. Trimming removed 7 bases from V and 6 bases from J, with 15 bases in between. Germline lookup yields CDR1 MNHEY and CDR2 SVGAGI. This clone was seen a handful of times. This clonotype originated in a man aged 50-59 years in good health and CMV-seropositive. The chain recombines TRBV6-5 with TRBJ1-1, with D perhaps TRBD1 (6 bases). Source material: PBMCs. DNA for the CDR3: TGTGCCAGCACTCGCACCGGACAGTCTGAAGCTTTCTTT. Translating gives CASTRTGQSEAFF.